Each of the 17 T cell receptor beta chains below was sequenced from the same sample in a study of blood T cell repertoires in COVID-19. Sequenced by immunoSEQ multiplex PCR; TCRdb stores in-frame clones only, minus some. Of 300,000 to 350,000 clones in the sample, over 75% were seen once. The sequenced sample consisted of PBMCs or T cells enriched from blood (not recorded which). These receptors all come from a man in his thirties or forties who had recovered from COVID-19.

This chain links TRBV5-4 with TRBJ2-5, with 8 bases matching TRBD2. The ends lost 2 bases at V and 4 bases at J; junction bases unmatched: 7. CDR3 size: 15 residues. From germline, CDR1 is SGHNT and CDR2 YYREEE (reference sequence). Here the CDR3 DNA reads TGTGCCAGCAGCTTAGCAAGCGGGGGCGGAGAGACCCAGTACTTC. It yields the protein CASSLASGGGETQYF. The full variable domain, its missing parts supplied by reference TRBV5-4 and TRBJ2-5, is ETGVTQSPTHLIKTRGQQVTLRCSSQSGHNTVSWYQQALGQGPQFIFQYYREEENGRGNFPPRFSGLQFPNYSSELNVNALELDDSALYLCASSLASGGGETQYFGPGTRLLVL.

This clone was seen once. CDR3: CASSLAVRGIYGYTF. CDR3 DNA sequence: TGTGCCAGCAGCTTGGCAGTCAGAGGGATCTATGGCTACACCTTC. The rearrangement links TRBV5-6 to TRBJ1-2; D not resolved. CDR3 size: 15 residues. Per germline, CDR1 SGHDT and CDR2 YYEEEE. V was clipped by 0 bases and J by 4 bases, with 13 bases between them.

The chain uses TRBV29-1 and TRBJ2-7; the match to TRBD2 covers 9 bases. V dropped 4 bases and J dropped 7; count of bases not matched to a gene: 5. The CDR3 runs 12 residues. CDR1 is SQVTM, CDR2 ANQGSEA, per germline. The CDR3 sequence: CSVASLAGEQYF. DNA for the CDR3: TGCAGCGTTGCAAGCCTAGCGGGAGAGCAGTACTTC.

The chain joins TRBV11-2 to TRBJ1-1, with D unclear. Per the germline V gene, CDR1 is SGHAT and CDR2 is FQNNGV. The V end lost 1 base, the J end lost 8 bases, and 8 bases lay between the germline ends. CDR3 length: 12 residues. The CDR3 loop reads CASSLVIREAFF. In DNA, the CDR3 is TGTGCCAGCAGCTTAGTAATTAGAGAAGCTTTCTTT.

CDR3 DNA sequence: TGTGCCAGCAGTGTAGCGGGGCGGGGAGAGACCCAGTACTTC. It codes for CASSVAGRGETQYF. The chain uses TRBV6-1 and TRBJ2-5; 8 nucleotides agree with TRBD2. CDR3 length: 14 residues. Losses at the gene ends were 4 bases for V and 4 bases for J; bases not matched to a gene: 5. The germline V gene has CDR1 MNHNS and CDR2 SASEGT.

V and J are TRBV3-1 (or the pseudogene TRBV3-2) and TRBJ2-3, with TRBD1 matching 7 bases. V was pared by 8 bases and J by 4 bases, with 9 bases of the junction left unmatched. The germline V gene has CDR1 LGHDT and CDR2 YNNKEL (reference sequence). This CDR3 has 14 residues. As DNA, the CDR3 is TGTGCCAGCGGCCGGGGACAGAACCCAGATACGCAGTATTTT. Protein sequence: CASGRGQNPDTQYF.

The chain employs TRBV5-1 and TRBJ2-3, with D perhaps TRBD2 (5 bases). CDR1 is SGHRS and CDR2 is YFSETQ in the germline V gene. Trimming pared 7 bases from V and 1 base from J, leaving 16 bases between. The CDR3 loop spans 15 amino acids. CDR3 DNA: TGCGCCAGCGGATCCTCGGACTGGGGCACAGATACGCAGTATTTT. Translating it yields CASGSSDWGTDTQYF.

The chain uses TRBV20-1 and TRBJ1-1; 7 nucleotides match TRBD1. Per the germline V gene, CDR1 is DFQATT and CDR2 is SNEGSKA (reference sequence). V gave up 3 bases and J gave up 5 bases; unmatched junction bases: 0. The CDR3 totals 11 residues. The CDR3 DNA follows: TGCAGTGCTAGGACAGGGACTGAAGCTTTCTTT. Translating gives CSARTGTEAFF.

The chain joins TRBV3-1 (or the pseudogene TRBV3-2) to TRBJ2-2; TRBD1 aligns across 8 bases. Germline assignment: CDR1 LGHDT and CDR2 YNNKEL (reference sequence). CDR3 length: 14 residues. The ends lost 8 bases at V and 3 bases at J; junction bases unmatched: 5. The CDR3: CASLRTGYTGELFF. CDR3 nucleotides: TGTGCCAGCCTAAGGACAGGGTACACCGGGGAGCTGTTTTTT.

The genes are TRBV11-2 and TRBJ2-5; maybe TRBD1 (6 bases). V was cut by 1 base and J by 7 bases, with 16 bases left in between. This CDR3 spans 15 amino acids. Looked up from germline, CDR1 is SGHAT and CDR2 is FQNNGV. CDR3 protein: CASSLGGQTPRTQYF. Written as DNA, the CDR3 is TGTGCCAGCAGCTTAGGTGGACAGACACCTCGGACCCAGTACTTC.

V and J are TRBV28 and TRBJ2-2; 8 positions agree with TRBD1. Per the germline V gene, CDR1 is MDHEN and CDR2 is SYDVKM. The CDR3 spans 14 residues. J lost 2 bases, V lost 8 bases, and 4 bases had no gene match. The CDR3 sequence is CASLDRGNTGELFF. The CDR3 DNA reads as TGTGCCAGCCTTGACAGGGGCAACACCGGGGAGCTGTTTTTT.

The chain employs TRBV3-1 (or the pseudogene TRBV3-2) and TRBJ1-6; 9 bases align to TRBD1. The trim removed 4 bases at V and 9 bases at J, leaving 7 bases unmatched. The CDR3 has 15 amino acids. CDR1 LGHDT and CDR2 YNNKEL come from the germline V gene (reference sequence). CDR3 nucleotides: TGTGCCAGCAGCCGGGGACAGGGACTAGGTTCACCCCTCCACTTT. Translated: CASSRGQGLGSPLHF.

The rearrangement joins TRBV5-1 to TRBJ2-7, with 9 bases aligning to TRBD2. This CDR3 spans 14 amino acids. The germline V gene has CDR1 SGHRS and CDR2 YFSETQ. J lost 8 bases, V lost 0 bases, and 6 bases had no gene match. CDR3 amino acids: CASSLEGSGGKQYF. The CDR3 DNA is TGCGCCAGCAGCTTGGAGGGTAGCGGGGGAAAGCAGTACTTC.

The chain links TRBV7-2 to TRBJ2-7, with D tentatively TRBD2 (6 bases). The CDR3 length is 19 residues. Trimming took off 1 base at V and 0 bases at J, with 22 bases between the two ends. In germline, CDR1 is SGHTA, CDR2 FQGNSA. CDR3 region: CASSLVSVRGDKSSYEQYF. The CDR3 region has the DNA TGTGCCAGCAGCTTAGTATCGGTTCGCGGGGATAAAAGCTCCTACGAGCAGTACTTC.

This chain connects TRBV12-5 to TRBJ2-3, with D possibly matching TRBD2 (6 bases). V lost 6 bases, J lost 0 bases, and 10 bases lay in between. Germline lookup yields CDR1 LGHNT and CDR2 FRNRAP. This CDR3 has 14 amino acids. The CDR3 DNA follows: TGTGCTAGTGGCTCGGGGGATAGCACAGATACGCAGTATTTT. Encoded protein: CASGSGDSTDTQYF.

The genes are TRBV7-9 and TRBJ1-4; possibly TRBD1 for D (6 bases). The CDR3 contains 14 residues. Germline V gene data show CDR1 as SEHNR and CDR2 as FQNEAQ (reference sequence). V lost 4 bases and J 8 bases, leaving 14 bases between the germline ends. This chain's CDR3 is CASSSTTGPEKLFF. DNA of the CDR3: TGTGCCAGCAGCTCGACGACAGGCCCGGAAAAACTGTTTTTT.

The V and J genes are TRBV6-1 and TRBJ2-1, with 13 bases matching TRBD2. Germline assignment: CDR1 MNHNS and CDR2 SASEGT. The CDR3 is made up of 16 amino acids. J was trimmed by 5 bases and V by 2 bases; bases with no gene match: 3. CDR3 protein: CASSELGLAGNNEQFF. The CDR3 bases are TGTGCCAGCAGTGAACTGGGACTAGCGGGAAACAATGAGCAGTTCTTC.